This is a list of T cell receptor beta chains from one sample in a study of T cell responses to AZD1222 COVID-19 vaccine. Clones were sequenced by immunoSEQ multiplex PCR, and TCRdb holds only the in-frame ones, with some missing. Of some 200,000 clones in the sample, roughly 90% were seen once. Material: peripheral blood, obtained 28 days after the second AZD1222 dose. These receptors were obtained from an adult who received the AZD1222 COVID-19 vaccine. Each CDR3 is given with its conserved first and last residue. The D gene is left open where the match is weak. Clone size, where shown, is once, few, many, or a class for clones that have expanded.

CDR3 protein: CAGTTGGRDTIYF; CDR3 DNA: TGTGCCGGTACCACAGGGGGCCGGGACACCATATATTTT; D gene: TRBD1; V gene: TRBV7-9; J gene: TRBJ1-3; clone size: once
CDR3 protein: CASSPVVGGTEAFF; CDR3 DNA: TGTGCCAGCAGTCCAGTTGTAGGGGGCACTGAAGCTTTCTTT; D gene: -; V gene: TRBV11-2; J gene: TRBJ1-1; clone size: -
CDR3 protein: CASSGLRDREGNGYTF; CDR3 DNA: TGTGCCAGCAGTGGTTTGAGGGACAGGGAGGGGAATGGCTACACCTTC; D gene: TRBD1; V gene: TRBV2; J gene: TRBJ1-2; clone size: -
CDR3 protein: CASSRSGNTIYF; CDR3 DNA: TGTGCCAGTAGTCGATCTGGAAACACCATATATTTT; D gene: -; V gene: TRBV19; J gene: TRBJ1-3; clone size: -
CDR3 protein: CASSSTGFRNTIYF; CDR3 DNA: TGTGCCAGCAGCTCCACAGGGTTCCGAAACACCATATATTTT; D gene: -; V gene: TRBV5-8; J gene: TRBJ1-3; clone size: -
CDR3 protein: CASSPTGRWETQYF; CDR3 DNA: TGTGCCAGCAGCCCCACCGGGAGATGGGAGACCCAGTACTTC; D gene: -; V gene: TRBV7-3; J gene: TRBJ2-5; clone size: -
CDR3 protein: CASSSSGAKETQYF; CDR3 DNA: TGTGCCAGCAGCAGTAGCGGGGCTAAAGAGACCCAGTACTTC; D gene: TRBD2; V gene: TRBV7-2; J gene: TRBJ2-5; clone size: -
CDR3 protein: CASSDSLGTSGSYEQYF; CDR3 DNA: TGTGCCAGCAGTGACTCCCTCGGGACTAGCGGGAGCTACGAGCAGTACTTC; D gene: TRBD2; V gene: TRBV6-4; J gene: TRBJ2-7; clone size: -
CDR3 protein: CASSAGTRDRYGYTF; CDR3 DNA: TGCGCCAGCAGCGCGGGGACAAGGGACCGGTATGGCTACACCTTC; D gene: -; V gene: TRBV5-1; J gene: TRBJ1-2; clone size: -
CDR3 protein: CASSSILGAQYF; CDR3 DNA: TGTGCCAGTAGCTCAATCTTAGGTGCGCAGTACTTC; D gene: -; V gene: TRBV19; J gene: TRBJ2-7; clone size: -
CDR3 protein: CASSLGDHSNQPQHF; CDR3 DNA: TGTGCCAGCAGCTTAGGAGATCATAGCAATCAGCCCCAGCATTTT; D gene: -; V gene: TRBV7-8; J gene: TRBJ1-5; clone size: -
CDR3 protein: CASSTTVAGRLETQYF; CDR3 DNA: TGTGCCAGCAGCACCACCGTGGCCGGGAGGTTGGAGACCCAGTACTTC; D gene: TRBD2; V gene: TRBV5-8; J gene: TRBJ2-5; clone size: -
CDR3 protein: CASSLEGGDSNQPQHF; CDR3 DNA: TGTGCCAGCAGTTTAGAGGGGGGGGATAGCAATCAGCCCCAGCATTTT; D gene: -; V gene: TRBV27; J gene: TRBJ1-5; clone size: -
CDR3 protein: CASSPDRGNQPQHF; CDR3 DNA: TGTGCCAGCAGCCCCGACAGGGGCAATCAGCCCCAGCATTTT; D gene: TRBD1; V gene: TRBV7-2; J gene: TRBJ1-5; clone size: -
CDR3 protein: CASSGMGPIKNTIYF; CDR3 DNA: TGTGCCAGCAGTGGTATGGGACCCATAAAAAACACCATATATTTT; D gene: -; V gene: TRBV2; J gene: TRBJ1-3; clone size: -
CDR3 protein: CASSQLAGERSYNEQFF; CDR3 DNA: TGCGCCAGCAGCCAACTAGCGGGAGAGCGCTCCTACAATGAGCAGTTCTTC; D gene: TRBD2; V gene: TRBV4-1; J gene: TRBJ2-1; clone size: -
CDR3 protein: CATKGPENTEAFF; CDR3 DNA: TGTGCCACCAAGGGCCCAGAGAACACTGAAGCTTTCTTT; D gene: -; V gene: TRBV24-1; J gene: TRBJ1-1; clone size: -
CDR3 protein: CASSPRQGRAAFF; CDR3 DNA: TGTGCCAGCAGCCCGCGACAGGGACGAGCAGCTTTCTTT; D gene: TRBD1; V gene: TRBV14; J gene: TRBJ1-1; clone size: -
CDR3 protein: CASSLAGSGRYNEQFF; CDR3 DNA: TGTGCCAGCAGCTTGGCCGGTAGCGGGAGGTACAATGAGCAGTTCTTC; D gene: TRBD2; V gene: TRBV5-4; J gene: TRBJ2-1; clone size: -
CDR3 protein: CASSARGGTQYF; CDR3 DNA: TGTGCCAGCAGCGCCCGAGGTGGTACGCAGTATTTT; D gene: -; V gene: TRBV9; J gene: TRBJ2-3; clone size: -
CDR3 protein: CASSLAVTGFNNEKLFF; CDR3 DNA: TGTGCCAGCAGCTTAGCGGTGACAGGGTTTAATAATGAAAAACTGTTTTTT; D gene: TRBD1; V gene: TRBV11-2; J gene: TRBJ1-4; clone size: once
CDR3 protein: CASSLLDTEQFF; CDR3 DNA: TGTGCCAGCAGCTTACTCGATACTGAGCAGTTCTTC; D gene: -; V gene: TRBV7-3; J gene: TRBJ2-1; clone size: -
CDR3 protein: CASSLTSGSSYEQYF; CDR3 DNA: TGTGCCAGCAGTTTAACTAGCGGGAGCTCCTACGAGCAGTACTTC; D gene: TRBD2; V gene: TRBV28; J gene: TRBJ2-7; clone size: -
CDR3 protein: CASRLSGDYEQYF; CDR3 DNA: TGTGCCAGCAGACTCTCAGGGGACTACGAGCAGTACTTC; D gene: -; V gene: TRBV12-3/TRBV12-4; J gene: TRBJ2-7; clone size: -
CDR3 protein: CASSQGWRDEQYF; CDR3 DNA: TGCGCCAGCAGCCAAGGATGGAGGGACGAGCAGTACTTC; D gene: -; V gene: TRBV4-1; J gene: TRBJ2-7; clone size: -
CDR3 protein: CAWSAGLAGFYFF; CDR3 DNA: TGTGCCTGGAGTGCAGGACTAGCGGGATTTTATTTCTTC; D gene: TRBD2; V gene: TRBV30; J gene: TRBJ2-1; clone size: -
CDR3 protein: CASSQDHEKLFF; CDR3 DNA: TGTGCCAGCAGCCAAGATCATGAAAAACTGTTTTTT; D gene: -; V gene: TRBV4-2; J gene: TRBJ1-4; clone size: -
CDR3 protein: CAWAPRRAGPVYEQYF; CDR3 DNA: TGTGCCTGGGCACCCCGTCGGGCAGGGCCGGTCTACGAGCAGTACTTC; D gene: -; V gene: TRBV30; J gene: TRBJ2-7; clone size: -
CDR3 protein: CASTQDRGRAELFF; CDR3 DNA: TGTGCCAGCACCCAAGACAGGGGGCGGGCGGAACTGTTTTTT; D gene: TRBD1; V gene: TRBV2; J gene: TRBJ1-4; clone size: -
CDR3 protein: CASSFERTSGNEQFF; CDR3 DNA: TGCGCCAGCAGCTTCGAAAGGACTAGCGGTAATGAGCAGTTCTTC; D gene: TRBD2; V gene: TRBV5-1; J gene: TRBJ2-1; clone size: -
CDR3 protein: CATAGDRDEKLFF; CDR3 DNA: TGTGCCACCGCCGGGGACAGGGATGAAAAACTGTTTTTT; D gene: TRBD1; V gene: TRBV24-1; J gene: TRBJ1-4; clone size: -
CDR3 protein: CASSLEPSNQPQHF; CDR3 DNA: TGTGCCAGCAGCTTAGAACCGAGCAATCAGCCCCAGCATTTT; D gene: -; V gene: TRBV11-2; J gene: TRBJ1-5; clone size: -
CDR3 protein: CASSDPGNLEAFF; CDR3 DNA: TGTGCCAGCAGTGACCCGGGAAACCTTGAAGCTTTCTTT; D gene: -; V gene: TRBV6-1; J gene: TRBJ1-1; clone size: -
CDR3 protein: CASSLLRTDTQYF; CDR3 DNA: TGTGCCAGCAGCTTATTACGCACAGATACGCAGTATTTT; D gene: -; V gene: TRBV11-3; J gene: TRBJ2-3; clone size: -
CDR3 protein: CASSPRQRKTYEQYF; CDR3 DNA: TGTGCCAGCAGCCCCCGACAGCGTAAGACCTACGAGCAGTACTTC; D gene: -; V gene: TRBV7-2; J gene: TRBJ2-7; clone size: -
CDR3 protein: CSASTPSRSKYQPQHF; CDR3 DNA: TGCAGTGCTAGTACCCCATCCCGGTCGAAGTATCAGCCCCAGCATTTT; D gene: -; V gene: TRBV20-1; J gene: TRBJ1-5; clone size: -
CDR3 protein: CASSPTGETQYF; CDR3 DNA: TGTGCCAGCAGCCCAACCGGGGAGACCCAGTACTTC; D gene: -; V gene: TRBV3-1/TRBV3-2; J gene: TRBJ2-5; clone size: -
CDR3 protein: CARSQGRGHGYTF; CDR3 DNA: TGTGCCAGGTCCCAGGGGCGAGGTCATGGCTACACCTTC; D gene: -; V gene: TRBV6-5; J gene: TRBJ1-2; clone size: -
CDR3 protein: CASSLRTSGRPTVEQYF; CDR3 DNA: TGTGCCAGCAGCCTCCGGACTAGCGGGAGACCCACTGTTGAGCAGTACTTC; D gene: TRBD2; V gene: TRBV7-2; J gene: TRBJ2-7; clone size: -
CDR3 protein: CASSIGRTSTDTQYF; CDR3 DNA: TGTGCCAGTAGTATAGGCAGAACGTCCACAGATACGCAGTATTTT; D gene: -; V gene: TRBV19; J gene: TRBJ2-3; clone size: -
CDR3 protein: CASSFHQAPGTEAFF; CDR3 DNA: TGTGCCAGTAGTTTTCATCAGGCCCCGGGGACTGAAGCTTTCTTT; D gene: -; V gene: TRBV19; J gene: TRBJ1-1; clone size: -
CDR3 protein: CASSQDAGITGELFF; CDR3 DNA: TGCGCCAGCAGCCAAGATGCGGGAATCACCGGGGAGCTGTTTTTT; D gene: -; V gene: TRBV4-3; J gene: TRBJ2-2; clone size: -
CDR3 protein: CASSYSPGKAEAFF; CDR3 DNA: TGTGCCAGCAGTTACTCACCGGGGAAGGCTGAAGCTTTCTTT; D gene: -; V gene: TRBV6-5; J gene: TRBJ1-1; clone size: -